This TCR beta chain was recorded in a study of glioma-infiltrating T cells. Turning to the study itself: Dexamethasone exposure before glioma surgery was limited to six or fewer days. Blood libraries targeted roughly 4- to 10-fold coverage of 900,000 to 1,000,000 T cells. Study-wide results and limits: Signature shared blood CDR3 motifs were enriched in low-divergence and depleted in high-divergence patients.

The iRepertoire nested amplicon-rescue multiplex PCR amplified TCR alpha and beta CDR3s from RNA. For one-step reverse transcription and amplification, 100-400 ng of tissue mRNA or PBMC total RNA was used. TCRdb re-called the multiplex PCR reads with MiXCR, one entry per CDR3 protein. The sample lists fewer than 500,000 distinct CDR3 sequences; around 45% were seen once. Looked up from germline, CDR1 is SEHNR and CDR2 is FQNEAQ (reference sequence). CDR3 length: 17 amino acids. Losses at the gene ends were 4 bases for V and 8 bases for J; bases not matched to a gene: 17. Turning to this clonotype: Antigen specificity is unknown.

The sequenced material came from glioma tissue, nonneoplastic brain tissue, or PBMCs (not recorded which). The chain recombines TRBV7-9 with TRBJ2-1, with TRBD2 identical over 7 bases. This clonotype was obtained from a human donor with low-grade glioma or glioblastoma, undergoing nonglioma brain surgery, or in good health (not recorded which). This CDR3 reads CASSSIAWGEGHHEQFF. The CDR3 coding sequence is TGTGCCAGCAGCTCGATTGCCTGGGGGGAGGGTCACCATGAGCAGTTCTTC.